This TCR beta chain was sequenced for a study of T cell responses to AZD1222 COVID-19 vaccine. Whole-study findings and limits: Clonal diversity was possibly underestimated; the donors were predominantly white British and more often female. Spike-specific TCR breadth and depth grew following two AZD1222 doses. Nearly half of spike-specific TCRs reportedly target variant regions that are unmutated in the B.1.351 and B.1.1.7 variants. Dominant at 160-218 and 743-854, vaccine-associated CD4 TCRs also spanned spike.

Clones were sequenced by immunoSEQ multiplex PCR, and TCRdb holds only the in-frame ones, with some missing. The sample holds approximately 180,000 clones; 80% to 95% are singletons and the top ten take 10%. The germline gives CDR1 GTSNPN, CDR2 SVGIG (reference sequence). The CDR3 has 17 amino acids. Trimming pared 2 bases from V and 5 bases from J, leaving 24 bases between. On this clone itself: No antigen is known for it.

The source material was peripheral blood, sampled on day 0 of AZD1222 vaccination. This TCR was sampled from an adult in good health. The chain joins TRBV30 to TRBJ1-2, with D possibly being TRBD1 (6 bases). DNA of the CDR3: TGTGCCTGGAGTTCCCCTTCCGGGACACCATTTCCTTATGGCTACACCTTC. It codes for CAWSSPSGTPFPYGYTF. Together with reference TRBV30 and TRBJ1-2, the CDR3 gives the full variable domain: SQTIHQWPATLVQPVGSPLSLECTVEGTSNPNLYWYRQAAGRGLQLLFYSVGIGQISSEVPQNLSASRPQDRQFILSSKKLLLSDSGFYLCAWSSPSGTPFPYGYTFGSGTRLTVV.